This TCR beta chain was sequenced during a study of blood T cell repertoires in COVID-19. Study overall: There were acute and convalescent COVID-19 samples, and they came from the United States, Italy and Spain. T cells, B-cell-depleted T cells, or PBMCs supplied cDNA or gDNA.

In the source study's methods: How many nucleated cells were present was estimated from reference gene primer amplification. Only in-frame clones appear in the TCRdb table, and some are missing; sequencing was by immunoSEQ multiplex PCR. The D gene and trimming were derived from the DNA, and the V and J assignments and clone size from that table. The table shows around 100,000 clones, with about 80% occurring only once. The ends were cut back, 0 bases at V and 7 bases at J, with 17 bases in the middle. CDR1 is SGDLS, CDR2 YYNGEE, per germline. The CDR3 is 17 amino acids. The sequenced sample was peripheral blood. The rearrangement uses TRBV9 and TRBJ1-6; D is ambiguous. This clonotype was sampled from a woman of 80 years or more with active or convalescent COVID-19. The CDR3 DNA reads as TGTGCCAGCAGCGTAGAATCGGCGGGGAGGGAGAATTCACCCCTCCACTTT. Protein product: CASSVESAGRENSPLHF.